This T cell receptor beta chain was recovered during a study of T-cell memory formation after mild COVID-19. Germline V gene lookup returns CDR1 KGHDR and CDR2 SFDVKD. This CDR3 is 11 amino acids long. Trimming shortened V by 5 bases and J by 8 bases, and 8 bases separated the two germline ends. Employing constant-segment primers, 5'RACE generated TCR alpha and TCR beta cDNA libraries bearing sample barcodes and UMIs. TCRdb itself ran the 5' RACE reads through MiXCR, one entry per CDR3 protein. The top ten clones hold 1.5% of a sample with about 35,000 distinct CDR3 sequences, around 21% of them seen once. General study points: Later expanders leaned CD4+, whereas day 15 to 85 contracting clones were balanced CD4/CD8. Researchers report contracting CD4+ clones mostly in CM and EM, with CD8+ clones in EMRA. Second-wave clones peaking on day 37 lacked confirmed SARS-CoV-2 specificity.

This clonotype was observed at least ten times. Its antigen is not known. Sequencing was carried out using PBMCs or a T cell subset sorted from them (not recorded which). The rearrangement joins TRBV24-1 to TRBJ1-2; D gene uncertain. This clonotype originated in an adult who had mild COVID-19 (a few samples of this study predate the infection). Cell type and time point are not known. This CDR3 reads CATSGSSGYTF. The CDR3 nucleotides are TGTGCCACCAGTGGAAGTAGCGGCTACACCTTC.